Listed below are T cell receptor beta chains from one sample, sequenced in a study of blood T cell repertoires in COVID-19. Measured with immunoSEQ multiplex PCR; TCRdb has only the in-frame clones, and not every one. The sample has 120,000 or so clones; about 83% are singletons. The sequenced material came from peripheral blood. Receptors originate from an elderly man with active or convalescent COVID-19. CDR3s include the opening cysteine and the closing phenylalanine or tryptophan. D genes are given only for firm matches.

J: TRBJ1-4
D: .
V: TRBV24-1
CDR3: CATSFGQNEKLFF

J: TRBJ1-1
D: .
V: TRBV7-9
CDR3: CASSRESGTEAFF

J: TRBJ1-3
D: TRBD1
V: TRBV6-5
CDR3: CASRLTGGTNTIYF

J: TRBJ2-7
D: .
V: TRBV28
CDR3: CALGGTYEQYF

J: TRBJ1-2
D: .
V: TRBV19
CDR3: CASNARLTSYGYTF

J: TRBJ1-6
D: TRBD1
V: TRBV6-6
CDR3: CASSKQGSSYNSPLHF

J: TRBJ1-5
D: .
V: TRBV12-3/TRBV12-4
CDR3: CASSLDWGVQHF

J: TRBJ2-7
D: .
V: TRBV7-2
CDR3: CASSPQYEQYF

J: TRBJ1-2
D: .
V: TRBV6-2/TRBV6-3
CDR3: CASSLLADSGYTF

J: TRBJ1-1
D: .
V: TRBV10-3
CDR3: CAIAQGYTEAFF

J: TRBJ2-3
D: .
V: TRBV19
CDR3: CARSEADTQYF

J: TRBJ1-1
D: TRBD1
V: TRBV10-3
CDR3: CAISESGGGAEAFF

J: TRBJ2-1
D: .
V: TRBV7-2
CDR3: CASSLGGLNYNEQFF

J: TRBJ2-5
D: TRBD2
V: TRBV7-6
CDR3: CASSPRLAGDQETQYF

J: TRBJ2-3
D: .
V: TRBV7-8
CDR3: CASSFKTSTDTQYF

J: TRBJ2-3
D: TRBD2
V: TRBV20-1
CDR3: CSASPGTSGGGASTDTQYF

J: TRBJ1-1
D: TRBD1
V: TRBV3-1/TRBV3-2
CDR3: CASSQTGDHTEAFF

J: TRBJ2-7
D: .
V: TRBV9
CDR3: CASSGSGHEQYF

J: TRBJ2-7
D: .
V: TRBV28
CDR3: CASSLSLGGGQYF

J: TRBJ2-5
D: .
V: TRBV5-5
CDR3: CASSLVVRAGTQYF

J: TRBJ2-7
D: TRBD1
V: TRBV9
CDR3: CASSVAPDRGKEQYF

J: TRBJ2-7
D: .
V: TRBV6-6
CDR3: CASTDDDPPLREQYF

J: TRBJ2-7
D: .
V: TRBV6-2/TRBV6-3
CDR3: CASSYSVTSAYEQYF

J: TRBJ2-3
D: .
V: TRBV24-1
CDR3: CATSDIYTQYF

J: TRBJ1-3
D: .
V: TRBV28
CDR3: CASSPPPGTASGNTIYF

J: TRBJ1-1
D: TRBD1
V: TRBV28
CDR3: CASSPKTGNAEAFF

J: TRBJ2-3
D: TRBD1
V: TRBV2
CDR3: CASSNRGRTDTQYF

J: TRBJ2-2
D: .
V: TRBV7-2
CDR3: CASSFYGELFF